The 14 T cell receptor beta chains below were found in one sample sequenced in a study of identical twins. One entry per CDR3 protein, called by TCRdb with MiXCR from the 5' RACE reads. In the table there are fewer than 500,000 distinct CDR3 sequences, roughly 24% of which are singletons. These records were also assigned to another study, of T cells expressing NK-cell markers.

The specimen was CD4+ T cells sorted from blood. The origin of the receptors is a woman aged 18 to 35 in good health.

The gene calls are TRBV12-3 or TRBV12-4 and TRBJ2-7, with 7 bases lining up with TRBD2. The V and J ends lost 7 bases and 3 bases, in that order; junction bases with no gene match: 12. This CDR3 is 15 amino acids long. The CDR3 here is CASTRTGRMGYEQYF. The DNA for the CDR3 is TGTGCCAGCACCCGGACCGGGAGGATGGGCTACGAGCAGTACTTC.

The rearrangement uses TRBV7-2 and TRBJ2-1; D may match TRBD1 or TRBD2 (5 bases each). CDR1 SGHTA and CDR2 FQGNSA come from the germline V gene. The CDR3 contains 15 residues. V lost 1 base to trimming and J lost 2 bases, with 9 bases between them. CDR3 residues: CASSLVWGPYNEQFF. CDR3 coding DNA: TGTGCCAGCAGCTTAGTCTGGGGACCCTACAATGAGCAGTTCTTC.

The V gene is TRBV19, the J gene TRBJ1-1; no clear D gene. Trimming pared 1 base from V and 4 bases from J, leaving 13 bases between. Germline V CDR1 and CDR2: LNHDA, SQIVND (reference sequence). This CDR3 has 15 amino acids. CDR3 loop: CASSIGIGRGTEAFF. The CDR3 DNA is TGTGCCAGTAGTATAGGCATAGGACGTGGCACTGAAGCTTTCTTT.

This chain links TRBV6-2 or TRBV6-3 with TRBJ2-3; 12 bases align to TRBD2. In germline, CDR1 is MNHEY, CDR2 SVGEGT. V lost 4 bases, J lost 4 bases, and 6 bases stayed unmatched. The CDR3 is 16 amino acids. The CDR3 sequence is CASSWATSGSSDTQYF. CDR3 bases: TGTGCCAGCAGTTGGGCGACTAGCGGGAGCTCAGATACGCAGTATTTT.

This clonotype has ten or more counts. The V gene is TRBV7-8, the J gene TRBJ2-1; no firm D call. Trimming took 5 bases from V and 3 from J, leaving 11 bases between them. Germline V gene lookup returns CDR1 SGHVS and CDR2 FQNEAQ. This CDR3 has 14 residues. As DNA, the CDR3 is TGTGCCAGCAGCCAAGCAAGGGTCTACAATGAGCAGTTCTTC. The encoded protein is CASSQARVYNEQFF.

This clonotype has just a few counts. CDR3 in DNA: TGCAGTGCCGGGGGACAGGGCCCCTACGAGCAGTACTTC. Translating it yields CSAGGQGPYEQYF. The rearrangement links TRBV20-1 to TRBJ2-7; 9 bases map to TRBD1. Looked up from germline, CDR1 is DFQATT and CDR2 is SNEGSKA (reference sequence). The trim removed 6 bases at V and 2 bases at J, leaving 5 bases unmatched. The CDR3 length is 13 residues.

The CDR3 here is CASSGNRATNEKLFF. As DNA, the CDR3 is TGTGCCAGCAGTGGAAACAGGGCAACTAATGAAAAACTGTTTTTT. This chain uses TRBV28 with TRBJ1-4; TRBD1 is a possible D gene (6 bases). The CDR3 is 15 residues long. V dropped 5 bases and J dropped 0 bases, with 10 bases sitting between them. Germline V lookup: CDR1 MDHEN, CDR2 SYDVKM.

This clonotype showed up just a few times. The CDR3 sequence is CASSQDRGRAEQFF. DNA for the CDR3: TGCGCCAGCAGCCAAGATCGGGGCAGGGCTGAGCAGTTCTTC. V and J are TRBV4-3 and TRBJ2-1; D could derive from TRBD1 or TRBD2 (5 bases each). Germline CDR1 LGHNA, CDR2 YSLEER. V was trimmed by 0 bases and J by 9 bases, leaving 12 bases between them. The length of the CDR3 is 14 residues.

This clonotype was recorded a few times. This chain joins TRBV12-3 or TRBV12-4 and TRBJ1-1; no clear D gene. V was pared by 5 bases and J by 0 bases, with 13 bases between. The CDR3 length is 15 residues. The CDR3: CASSMSQLMNTEAFF. The CDR3 DNA sequence: TGTGCCAGCAGTATGTCTCAACTAATGAACACTGAAGCTTTCTTT.

This clonotype has just a few counts. V is TRBV5-1 and J is TRBJ1-1; the D is unclear. The germline V gene encodes CDR1 SGHRS and CDR2 YFSETQ. This CDR3 is built from 13 residues. Deletions cut 0 bases from V and 6 bases from J, with 9 bases between. The CDR3: CASSLAQGAEAFF. CDR3 in DNA: TGCGCCAGCAGCTTGGCCCAAGGCGCTGAAGCTTTCTTT.

In this sample, this clonotype turned up a few times. The chain joins TRBV15 to TRBJ1-1, with D perhaps TRBD1 (5 bases). Germline V gives CDR1 LNHNV, CDR2 YYDKDF (reference sequence). There are 13 residues in the CDR3. V lost 0 bases and J lost 7, with 9 bases in between. CDR3 DNA sequence: TGTGCCACCAGCAGAGAGGGGCTCGGTGAAGCTTTCTTT. This sequence encodes CATSREGLGEAFF. Full variable domain (missing parts from reference TRBV15 and TRBJ1-1): DAMVIQNPRYQVTQFGKPVTLSCSQTLNHNVMYWYQQKSSQAPKLLFHYYDKDFNNEADTPDNFQSRRPNTSFCFLDIRSPGLGDTAMYLCATSREGLGEAFFGQGTRLTVV.

This clonotype showed up just a few times. The V call is TRBV27, the J call TRBJ2-1; 11 bases agree with TRBD2. Per the germline V gene, CDR1 is MNHEY and CDR2 is SMNVEV (reference sequence). The CDR3 sequence is 18 residues long. The V and J ends lost 7 bases and 7 bases, in that order; junction bases with no gene match: 18. The CDR3, as DNA: TGTGCCAGCACCACCCTTCGTCGGGGACTAGCGGCCGAAAATGAGCAGTTCTTC. Residues: CASTTLRRGLAAENEQFF.

The rearrangement uses TRBV20-1 and TRBJ2-3; D gene ambiguous. The CDR3 has 14 amino acids. Germline V gene data show CDR1 as DFQATT and CDR2 as SNEGSKA (reference sequence). Trimming pared 3 bases from V and 6 bases from J, leaving 16 bases between. The CDR3 loop is CSARGIYRVDTQYF. CDR3 in DNA: TGCAGTGCTAGGGGGATTTATCGGGTGGATACGCAGTATTTT.

This clonotype was counted a few times. The chain is built from TRBV9 and TRBJ2-3; tentatively, D is TRBD1 or TRBD2 (6 bases each). The V gene lost 3 bases and the J gene lost 10 bases, with 12 bases spanning the gap. The CDR3 runs 12 residues. CDR1 and CDR2 from the germline V gene are SGDLS and YYNGEE. CDR3 loop: CASSEGGSPQYF. The CDR3 DNA reads TGTGCCAGCAGCGAGGGGGGTTCGCCGCAGTATTTT.